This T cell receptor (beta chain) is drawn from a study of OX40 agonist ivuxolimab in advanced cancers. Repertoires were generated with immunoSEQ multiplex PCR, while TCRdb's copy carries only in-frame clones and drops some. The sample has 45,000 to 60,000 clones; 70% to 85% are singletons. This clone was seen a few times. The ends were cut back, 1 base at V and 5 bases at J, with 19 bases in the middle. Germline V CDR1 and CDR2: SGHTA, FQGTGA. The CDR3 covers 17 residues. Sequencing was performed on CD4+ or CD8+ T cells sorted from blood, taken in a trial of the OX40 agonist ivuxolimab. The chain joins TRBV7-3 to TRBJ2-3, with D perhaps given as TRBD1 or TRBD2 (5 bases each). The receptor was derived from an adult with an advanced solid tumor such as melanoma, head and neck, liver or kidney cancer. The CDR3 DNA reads TGTGCCAGCAGCTTAAAAGCGCCCCGAGGGGATGGAGATACGCAGTATTTT. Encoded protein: CASSLKAPRGDGDTQYF.